This entry lists 4 T cell receptor beta chains sequenced from one sample in a study of chronic HIV infection and antiretroviral therapy. Each CDR3 protein gets one entry after TCRdb re-called the 5' RACE reads with MiXCR. The sample lists over 40,000 distinct CDR3 sequences; approximately 19% were seen once. The sample consisted of peripheral blood. All receptors derive from an adult who had HIV and had not received antiretroviral therapy, or was an uninfected healthy control (not recorded which).

This clonotype was counted only a few times. The chain combines TRBV4-2 with TRBJ2-1; 10 bases are shared with TRBD2. The CDR3 covers 18 residues. Germline trimming cut 0 bases from V and 0 bases from J; bases unmatched to any gene: 5. Per germline, CDR1 LGHNA and CDR2 YNFKEQ. In DNA, the CDR3 is TGTGCCAGCAGCCAAGAATCGGCTAGCGGGAGCTCCTACAATGAGCAGTTCTTC. Translating it yields CASSQESASGSSYNEQFF.

This clonotype appeared a few times. This chain uses TRBV7-9 with TRBJ2-5; 9 bases line up with TRBD2. Germline assignment: CDR1 SEHNR and CDR2 FQNEAQ (reference sequence). The CDR3 runs to 15 residues. The J segment lost 3 bases and the V segment lost 1 base, leaving 3 bases of the junction unmatched. In DNA, the CDR3 is TGTGCCAGCAGCTTAGAGGCTAGCGGGGAAGAGACCCAGTACTTC. Translating it yields CASSLEASGEETQYF.

This chain links TRBV24-1 with TRBJ2-3; 7 positions match TRBD2. The CDR3 has 15 residues. Germline loops: CDR1 KGHDR, CDR2 SFDVKD. V trimming: 4 bases; J trimming: 5 bases; junction bases outside the gene matches: 8. This chain's CDR3 is CATSDRAGVGDTQYF. For the CDR3, the DNA is TGTGCCACCAGTGACCGTGCGGGAGTAGGAGATACGCAGTATTTT.

There are a few counts of this clonotype. This CDR3 reads CSVGPGSYEQYF. CDR3 nucleotides: TGCAGCGTTGGCCCCGGTTCCTACGAGCAGTACTTC. The chain carries TRBV29-1 and TRBJ2-7; no firm D call. V lost 4 bases and J lost 1, with 8 bases in between. The CDR3 has 12 amino acids. Germline V lookup: CDR1 SQVTM, CDR2 ANQGSEA.